Below are 4 T cell receptor beta chains sequenced from a single sample in a study of Ad26.COV2.S vaccination and SARS-CoV-2 variants. Treatment here: around 19 received Ad26.COV2.S at low or high dose, single or two shots; 5 received placebo; per-sample allocation not given. All samples were drawn on day 63, counting from the first vaccine or placebo injection. Profiling relied on immunoSEQ multiplex PCR, and the TCRdb table lists in-frame clones only, not all of them. The sample consists of some 340,000 clones, over 80% of them appearing once. The sample in question was peripheral blood, obtained in a trial of Ad26.COV2.S vaccine versus placebo. The source is a person aged 18-60 years who received the Ad26.COV2.S COVID-19 vaccine or a placebo.

The genes are TRBV27 and TRBJ1-1, with D possibly being TRBD1 (6 bases). CDR1 is MNHEY, CDR2 SMNVEV, per germline (reference sequence). The V and J ends lost 3 bases and 2 bases respectively, with 16 bases between them. The CDR3 length is 16 residues. The CDR3 bases are TGTGCCAGCAGTTTGGCGGGGGGCTTGGGAAACACTGAAGCTTTCTTT. The encoded protein is CASSLAGGLGNTEAFF.

This clone was observed once. V and J are TRBV28 and TRBJ1-1; D is unclear. The CDR3 contains 14 residues. The germline V and J ends were trimmed by 6 bases and 7 bases, with 18 bases remaining between them. The V gene's germline CDR1 is MDHEN and CDR2 SYDVKM. The CDR3 DNA is TGTGCCAGCAGGCCCCCCGGGCAGACTCATGAAGCTTTCTTT. It is translated as CASRPPGQTHEAFF.

The rearrangement joins TRBV10-3 to TRBJ1-2; tentative D call: TRBD1 (5 bases). Germline loops: CDR1 ENHRY, CDR2 SYGVKD. The CDR3 runs to 14 residues. Trimming removed 3 bases at V and 1 base at J, with 9 bases between. CDR3 residues: CAISERGYNYGYTF. CDR3 sequence (DNA): TGTGCCATCAGTGAAAGGGGTTATAACTATGGCTACACCTTC.

V gene TRBV5-4 combines with J gene TRBJ2-1; 10 bases line up with TRBD1. V gave up 0 bases and J gave up 3 bases; unmatched junction bases: 3. This CDR3 is built from 16 residues. Germline CDR1 SGHNT, CDR2 YYREEE (reference sequence). The CDR3 DNA sequence: TGTGCCAGCAGCTTGGGGGGGACAGGGGTCTACAATGAGCAGTTCTTC. Its translation: CASSLGGTGVYNEQFF. Full variable domain (rest looked up from reference TRBV5-4 and TRBJ2-1): ETGVTQSPTHLIKTRGQQVTLRCSSQSGHNTVSWYQQALGQGPQFIFQYYREEENGRGNFPPRFSGLQFPNYSSELNVNALELDDSALYLCASSLGGTGVYNEQFFGPGTRLTVL.